One and the same sample provided the 27 T cell receptor beta chains below, sequenced in a study of blood T cells in healthy people across ages. Primed by a sample-barcoded 5' primer and a J-beta primer mix, a second PCR proceeded for about 6 to 12 cycles. One entry per CDR3 protein, called by TCRdb with MiXCR from the 5' RACE reads. The sample shows 920,000 or so distinct CDR3 sequences, 35% to 50% of them seen only once. Sequences were obtained from blood. The receptors derive from a woman in her sixties or seventies in good health.

The gene calls are TRBV9 and TRBJ2-1; 16 bases match TRBD2. After removal of 4 bases from V and 6 bases from J, the junction contained 7 bases not matched to a gene. The CDR3 is 17 residues long. CDR1 is SGDLS, CDR2 YYNGEE, per germline. The CDR3 region has the DNA TGTGCCAGCAGCACCGGGACTAGCGGGAGGGGTGGCAATGAGCAGTTCTTC. It codes for CASSTGTSGRGGNEQFF.

The sample holds a few counts of this clonotype. The chain links TRBV3-1 to TRBJ2-1, with 11 nucleotides matching TRBD2. V shed 1 base and J 10 bases; nucleotides not matched to a gene: 9. This CDR3 comprises 16 residues. In germline, CDR1 is LGHDT, CDR2 YNNKEL (reference sequence). The CDR3 is CASSQGPGTSGFEQFF. CDR3 nucleotide sequence: TGTGCCAGCAGCCAAGGACCCGGGACTAGCGGCTTCGAGCAGTTCTTC.

The chain couples TRBV2 to TRBJ2-7; D gene unclear. CDR1 and CDR2 from the germline V gene are SNHLY and FYNNEI. This CDR3 has 15 residues. V was cut by 4 bases and J by 2 bases, with 15 bases left in between. In DNA, the CDR3 is TGTGCCAGCAGTGTCAGAACTCTTAAGGCCTACGAGCAGTACTTC. This translates into CASSVRTLKAYEQYF.

This chain uses TRBV6-5 with TRBJ1-2; D ambiguous. The germline V and J ends were trimmed by 0 bases and 5 bases, with 13 bases remaining between them. This CDR3 has 15 residues. Germline V gene data show CDR1 as MNHEY and CDR2 as SVGAGI. The CDR3 DNA reads as TGTGCCAGCAGTTACTCGAACCGTCCGGGTTATGGCTACACCTTC. It encodes CASSYSNRPGYGYTF.

As regards this clonotype: This may arise from a read error, as a much more abundant clone is one base away. The CDR3 sequence: CASSCGGYQETQYF. The CDR3 DNA follows: TGCGCCAGCAGCTGTGGGGGATACCAAGAGACCCAGTACTTC. The rearrangement links TRBV5-1 to TRBJ2-5; D might be TRBD1 or TRBD2, each matching 5 bases. Trimming removed 3 bases from V and 0 bases from J, with 9 bases in between. This CDR3 comprises 14 residues. Germline values: CDR1 SGHRS, CDR2 YFSETQ.

This clonotype appeared once. The chain carries TRBV28 and TRBJ2-7; 9 bases are shared with TRBD1. V was clipped by 6 bases and J by 4 bases; unmatched bases: 10. The length of the CDR3 is 15 residues. Germline V CDR1 and CDR2: MDHEN, SYDVKM. CDR3 loop: CASRPTGTGRYEQYF. The CDR3 DNA is TGTGCCAGCAGACCAACCGGGACAGGGCGATACGAGCAGTACTTC.

Points on this clonotype: A read error may produce the germline difference seen at one junction end. The chain links TRBV3-1 to TRBJ2-1; TRBD2 might be the D (5 bases). The CDR3 is 17 amino acids. CDR1 and CDR2 from the germline V gene are LGHDT and YNNKEL (reference sequence). CDR3 bases: TGTGCCAGCAGCCAATCCATAGCGTACAGCTCCTACAATGAGCGGTTCTTC. Translating it yields CASSQSIAYSSYNERFF.

This clonotype occurred a few times. The J gene is TRBJ2-5, the V gene TRBV27, with a possible D match to TRBD1 (6 bases). The DNA end favors TRBJ2-7, so the J call may be wrong. Germline V lookup: CDR1 MNHEY, CDR2 SMNVEV (reference sequence). The CDR3 loop spans 14 amino acids. DNA for the CDR3: TGTGCCAGCAGTTTATTTGGGACATCCAGCGAGCAGTACTTC. It specifies CASSLFGTSSEQYF.

The chain employs TRBV13 and TRBJ1-2, with TRBD1 matching 7 bases. There are 13 residues in the CDR3. The junction had 7 bases not matched to a gene; V was cut back by 5 bases and J by 7 bases. From germline, CDR1 is PRHDT and CDR2 FYEKMQ (reference sequence). For the CDR3, the DNA is TGTGCCAGCAGCGCCGACAGGGTGGGTGGCTACACCTTC. As protein: CASSADRVGGYTF. Drawing the rest from reference TRBV13 and TRBJ1-2, the complete variable domain is AAGVIQSPRHLIKEKRETATLKCYPIPRHDTVYWYQQGPGQDPQFLISFYEKMQSDKGSIPDRFSAQQFSDYHSELNMSSLELGDSALYFCASSADRVGGYTFGSGTRLTVV.

The J gene is TRBJ2-1, the V gene TRBV9, with D perhaps TRBD2 (5 bases). Trimming took off 0 bases at V and 5 bases at J, with 24 bases between the two ends. CDR3 length: 19 residues. Germline CDR1 SGDLS, CDR2 YYNGEE. The CDR3 here is CASSVAPGSSLSGDNEQFF. The DNA for the CDR3 is TGTGCCAGCAGCGTAGCCCCCGGGTCTAGCCTCTCCGGGGACAATGAGCAGTTCTTC.

J is TRBJ2-4 and V is TRBV6-1, with no clear D. The last part of the DNA fits TRBJ2-7 better; the J call may be wrong. The CDR3 covers 11 residues. Germline V CDR1 and CDR2: MNHNS, SASEGT. DNA for the CDR3: TGTGCCAGCACCGTCGGAGACGAGCAGTACTTC. It is translated as CASTVGDEQYF.

This chain links TRBV9 with TRBJ2-3; D not certain. Trimming took off 4 bases at V and 5 bases at J, with 11 bases between the two ends. Germline lookup yields CDR1 SGDLS and CDR2 YYNGEE. The CDR3 consists of 13 residues. The CDR3: CASSQSAIDTQYF. The DNA of the CDR3 is TGTGCCAGCAGCCAATCGGCTATAGATACGCAGTATTTT.

The chain carries TRBV12-3 or TRBV12-4 and TRBJ2-7, with 12 nucleotides matching TRBD1. J gave up 3 bases and V 3 bases, and 9 bases lay outside the gene matches. This CDR3 contains 17 residues. CDR3 coding DNA: TGTGCCAGCAGTTTGCCTCCGGGACAGGGGGCTTACTACGAGCAGTACTTC. Translating gives CASSLPPGQGAYYEQYF.

This clonotype was counted once. A junction end diverges from the germline sequence, so it may reflect a read error. The V call is TRBV30, the J call TRBJ2-7; 16 bases are a match to TRBD2. Germline CDR1 reads GTSNPN; CDR2 reads SVGIG (reference sequence). The CDR3 runs 14 residues. The CDR3 loop is CAWGTSGREYEQYF. CDR3 DNA sequence: TGTGCCTGGGGGACTAGCGGGAGGGAGTACGAGCAATACTTC.

This chain joins TRBV12-3 or TRBV12-4 and TRBJ2-7, with 7 bases matching TRBD2. The CDR3 is made up of 18 amino acids. After removal of 1 base from V and 0 bases from J, the junction contained 12 bases not matched to a gene. The chain's CDR3 is CASSLVGQLALSSYEQYF. CDR3 DNA sequence: TGTGCCAGCAGTTTAGTAGGGCAACTAGCGTTAAGCTCCTACGAGCAGTACTTC.

CDR3 coding DNA: TGTGCCAGCAGTGAGACAGGCTGGGGAACAGATACGCAGTATTTT. Encoded protein: CASSETGWGTDTQYF. The chain has TRBV25-1 and TRBJ2-3, with D possibly matching TRBD1 (6 bases). V lost 3 bases and J lost 3, with 13 bases in between. The CDR3 length is 15 residues. Germline V CDR1 and CDR2: MGHDK, SYGVNS.

The sample holds one count of this clonotype. An end of the junction does not agree with germline; a read error may underlie this. The gene calls are TRBV27 and TRBJ1-5; a weak D match, TRBD1 (5 bases). Germline V CDR1 and CDR2: MNHEY, SMNVEV (reference sequence). CDR3 length: 15 amino acids. The CDR3 protein is CAGSFGGLGNQPQHF. The CDR3 region has the DNA TGTGCCGGCAGCTTCGGGGGACTCGGCAATCAGCCCCAGCATTTT.

The rearrangement joins TRBV27 to TRBJ1-5; D not certain. Germline values: CDR1 MNHEY, CDR2 SMNVEV (reference sequence). The CDR3 totals 13 residues. Trimming shortened V by 2 bases and J by 5 bases, and 7 bases separated the two germline ends. CDR3 sequence: CASSLLPDQPQHF. The CDR3 coding sequence is TGTGCCAGCAGTTTACTGCCCGATCAGCCCCAGCATTTT.

This clonotype appeared a few times. The chain links TRBV29-1 to TRBJ2-5, with D perhaps given as TRBD1 or TRBD2 (6 bases each). CDR3 length: 11 residues. V gave up 7 bases and J gave up 5 bases, with 11 bases separating them. Germline V lookup: CDR1 SQVTM, CDR2 ANQGSEA. The CDR3 DNA reads TGCAGCGGAGGGGGGCGGGAGACCCAGTACTTC. It yields the protein CSGGGRETQYF.

This sequence joins TRBV3-1 and TRBJ2-4; the D gene could be TRBD1 or TRBD2 (7 bases each). Germline CDR1 is LGHDT and CDR2 is YNNKEL (reference sequence). The CDR3 is 18 residues long. Trimming took 0 bases from V and 1 from J, leaving 16 bases between them. CDR3 DNA: TGTGCCAGCAGCCAAGATCCAGGGGGGGCTCGGGCCAAAAACATTCAGTACTTC. This translates into CASSQDPGGARAKNIQYF.

The chain joins TRBV12-3 or TRBV12-4 to TRBJ2-1; D is perhaps TRBD2 (6 bases). V was pared by 0 bases and J by 7 bases, with 7 bases between. The CDR3 is 13 residues long. CDR3 DNA sequence: TGTGCCAGCAGTTTAGCGGAGGGGAATGAGCAGTTCTTC. This codes for CASSLAEGNEQFF.

V is TRBV5-1 and J is TRBJ2-7, with D tentatively TRBD2 (6 bases). The CDR3 runs to 15 residues. V lost 0 bases to trimming and J lost 2 bases, with 12 bases between them. The germline CDR1 and CDR2 sequences are SGHRS and YFSETQ. CDR3 protein: CASSLGIAAPYEQYF. CDR3 in DNA: TGCGCCAGCAGCTTGGGAATAGCGGCCCCCTACGAGCAGTACTTC.

This chain links TRBV27 with TRBJ2-5; 9 nucleotides line up with TRBD2. The germline V gene encodes CDR1 MNHEY and CDR2 SMNVEV (reference sequence). V dropped 6 bases and J dropped 5; count of bases not matched to a gene: 10. The CDR3 is 15 residues long. The CDR3 DNA follows: TGTGCCAGCAGCACTGCGTTTAGCGGGAGTGAGACCCAGTACTTC. This sequence encodes CASSTAFSGSETQYF.

The chain has TRBV7-2 and TRBJ2-2; 8 bases line up with TRBD1. Germline loops: CDR1 SGHTA, CDR2 FQGNSA. This CDR3 has 16 amino acids. V was clipped by 2 bases and J by 4 bases; unmatched bases: 6. The CDR3 DNA is TGTGCCAGCAGCTTAATATCAGGGGGCGGCACCGGGGAGCTGTTTTTT. Encoded protein: CASSLISGGGTGELFF. Complete variable domain (other parts from reference TRBV7-2 and TRBJ2-2): GAGVSQSPSNKVTEKGKDVELRCDPISGHTALYWYRQSLGQGLEFLIYFQGNSAPDKSGLPSDRFSAERTGGSVSTLTIQRTQQEDSAVYLCASSLISGGGTGELFFGEGSRLTVL.

This clonotype was seen only a few times. The J gene is TRBJ2-7, the V gene TRBV20-1, with 9 bases fitting TRBD2. The CDR3 extends over 14 amino acids. J gave up 3 bases and V 7 bases, and 10 bases lay outside the gene matches. Germline lookup yields CDR1 DFQATT and CDR2 SNEGSKA (reference sequence). The CDR3 reads CSVPGAGGSYEQYF. DNA for the CDR3: TGCAGTGTCCCAGGGGCGGGAGGGAGCTACGAGCAGTACTTC.

A few counts support this clonotype. V usage is TRBV11-2 and J usage is TRBJ2-3, with a tentative D call TRBD1 (5 bases). CDR1 and CDR2 (germline): SGHAT, FQNNGV. Trimming cost V 2 bases and J 2 bases, with 11 bases left between them. This CDR3 has 15 residues. DNA of the CDR3: TGTGCCAGCAGCTTATACAACAGGTACACAGATACGCAGTATTTT. This codes for CASSLYNRYTDTQYF.

The V and J genes are TRBV6-2 or TRBV6-3 and TRBJ2-3, with 9 bases fitting TRBD2. Germline values: CDR1 MNHEY, CDR2 SVGEGT. The CDR3 length is 17 residues. V dropped 0 bases and J dropped 5; count of bases not matched to a gene: 9. The CDR3 DNA sequence: TGTGCCAGCAGTTACTCGGATCGAGCGGGAGGATTAGATACGCAGTATTTT. As protein: CASSYSDRAGGLDTQYF.